The 10 T cell receptor beta chains below all came from one sample that was sequenced in a study of persistence of HIV-infected CD4 T cells. The immunoSEQ assay was version 4, run in survey mode. Clones were read by immunoSEQ multiplex PCR, and TCRdb kept only the in-frame ones, dropping some. The repertoire holds just under 65,000 clones, with 70% to 75% as singletons. An overlapping HIV-1 Gag peptide pool stimulated these cells at about 1 ug/peptide/mL. Sorted nonresponding memory CD4+ T cells were CD40L-negative, CD69-negative, CD45RO-high. No antigens are known for them. The specimen comprised CD4+ T cells sorted from PBMCs after roughly 18-hour stimulation, sampled from a patient who received antiretroviral therapy. The source of these receptors is an adult man with HIV who was CMV-seropositive.

V gene TRBV6-2 or TRBV6-3 combines with J gene TRBJ2-3; D may be TRBD1 or TRBD2 (5 bases each). Germline lookup yields CDR1 MNHEY and CDR2 SVGEGT. The CDR3 is 14 residues long. V shed 2 bases and J shed 3 bases, with 9 bases lying between them. The CDR3 DNA is TGTGCCAGCAGTTACGAGGGGTTTACAGATACGCAGTATTTT. It encodes CASSYEGFTDTQYF.

This clone has at least ten counts. V usage is TRBV4-2 and J usage is TRBJ2-1; 11 bases are a match to TRBD1. J gave up 8 bases and V 4 bases, and 7 bases lay outside the gene matches. CDR1 is LGHNA, CDR2 YNFKEQ, per germline. CDR3 length: 15 amino acids. CDR3 region: CASSPGQGALDEQFF. CDR3 sequence (DNA): TGTGCCAGCAGCCCTGGACAGGGGGCGCTTGATGAGCAGTTCTTC.

The V and J genes are TRBV7-8 and TRBJ1-3, with 11 bases that match TRBD1. This CDR3 spans 15 amino acids. CDR1 and CDR2 from the germline V gene are SGHVS and FQNEAQ. The V gene end was trimmed by 4 bases and the J gene end by 2 bases; junction bases not matched to a gene: 1. For the CDR3, the DNA is TGTGCCAGCAGCTGGGGACAGGGGGCTGGAAACACCATATATTTT. Protein sequence: CASSWGQGAGNTIYF.

The J gene is TRBJ2-1, the V gene TRBV7-9; TRBD2 is a possible D gene (5 bases). The CDR3 contains 14 residues. Trimming left V 7 bases short and J 0 bases short, with 10 bases between. Germline-derived CDR1 and CDR2 are SEHNR and FQNEAQ (reference sequence). The chain's CDR3 is CASKEGISYNEQFF. Here the CDR3 DNA reads TGTGCCAGCAAAGAGGGCATCTCCTACAATGAGCAGTTCTTC. The full variable domain, with the rest looked up from reference TRBV7-9 and TRBJ2-1, is DTGVSQNPRHKITKRGQNVTFRCDPISEHNRLYWYRQTLGQGPEFLTYFQNEAQLEKSRLLSDRFSAERPKGSFSTLEIQRTEQGDSAMYLCASKEGISYNEQFFGPGTRLTVL.

This clone was detected only a few times. The chain links TRBV6-2 or TRBV6-3 to TRBJ1-5; unclear D gene. There are 15 residues in the CDR3. CDR1 is MNHEY and CDR2 is SVGEGT in the germline V gene. V lost 6 bases, J lost 3 bases, and 15 bases lay in between. The CDR3 loop is CASSPRGINNQPQHF. The CDR3 DNA is TGTGCCAGCAGCCCACGGGGTATCAACAATCAGCCCCAGCATTTT.

In this sample, this clone turned up a few times. The chain's CDR3 is CASSPRTGGLLQPQHF. In DNA, the CDR3 is TGTGCCAGCAGCCCCCGGACAGGGGGCCTTCTTCAGCCCCAGCATTTT. The chain recombines TRBV7-6 with TRBJ1-5; the match to TRBD1 covers 11 bases. V gave up 5 bases and J gave up 6 bases; unmatched junction bases: 9. Per the germline V gene, CDR1 is SGHVS and CDR2 is FNYEAQ. The CDR3 is 16 amino acids.

This clone was observed a handful of times. The V and J genes are TRBV28 and TRBJ1-3; D call uncertain. The CDR3 is 16 residues long. CDR1 MDHEN and CDR2 SYDVKM come from the germline V gene. V gave up 4 bases and J gave up 1 base, with 14 bases separating them. CDR3: CASSSESYYSGNTIYF. CDR3 in DNA: TGTGCCAGCAGTTCCGAATCTTACTATTCTGGAAACACCATATATTTT.

This chain joins TRBV6-5 and TRBJ1-5, with 7 positions matching TRBD1. Germline trimming cut 7 bases from V and 7 bases from J; bases unmatched to any gene: 7. Germline-derived CDR1 and CDR2 are MNHEY and SVGAGI. The CDR3 contains 13 residues. The CDR3 DNA sequence: TGTGCCAGCACCCTGACAGGGAGACAGCCCCAGCATTTT. Encoded protein: CASTLTGRQPQHF.

V usage is TRBV7-3 and J usage is TRBJ2-6, with D possibly being TRBD2 (5 bases). Trimming shortened V by 1 base and J by 4 bases, and 5 bases separated the two germline ends. The germline V gene has CDR1 SGHTA and CDR2 FQGTGA. The CDR3 length is 14 residues. CDR3 region: CASSLREGANVLTF. CDR3 in DNA: TGTGCCAGCAGCTTAAGGGAGGGGGCCAACGTCCTGACTTTC.

This rearrangement joins TRBV2 to TRBJ2-7; maybe TRBD2 (5 bases). Looked up from germline, CDR1 is SNHLY and CDR2 is FYNNEI. The ends were cut back, 6 bases at V and 2 bases at J, with 11 bases in the middle. CDR3 length: 13 amino acids. The CDR3 coding sequence is TGTGCCAGCAGCGACGCGCGGGCCTACGAGCAGTACTTC. This codes for CASSDARAYEQYF.